Below, 29 T cell receptor beta chains from the same sample are listed, as sequenced in a study of CD8+CD57+ T cells in acquired aplastic anemia. Investigators profiled TCR beta VDJ and CDR3 from genomic DNA template. A single record per CDR3 protein comes from TCRdb applying MiXCR to the reads. The table includes approximately 260,000 distinct CDR3 sequences, 82% detected once. The patients chosen for sequencing had shown expansion of CD8+CD57+ cells (detected by flow cytometry). Input material: sorted CD4+, CD8+, or CD8+CD57+ T cells (not recorded which) from PBMCs. These TCRs come from a human donor with aplastic anemia.

Regarding this clonotype: The germline gene is not matched at one end of the junction; a read error may be the cause. The chain employs TRBV7-9 and TRBJ2-3, with 7 bases aligning to TRBD2. The CDR3 covers 14 residues. Germline assignment: CDR1 SEHNR and CDR2 FQNEAQ (reference sequence). CDR3 protein: CASSLESGKGRQQF. Written as DNA, the CDR3 is TGTGCCAGCAGCTTAGAGAGCGGGAAGGGTAGGCAGCAGTTT.

Of note for this clonotype: A junction end diverges from the germline sequence, so it may reflect a read error. V gene TRBV7-6 combines with J gene TRBJ2-3, with a weak D call TRBD1 (6 bases). CDR3 length: 14 residues. Per the germline V gene, CDR1 is SGHVS and CDR2 is FNYEAQ. Written as DNA, the CDR3 is TGTGCCAGCAGCTCCACTACAGGGAGTGATGCTTTCTTTTTT. Its protein is CASSSTTGSDAFFF. Using reference TRBV7-6 and TRBJ2-3 for the parts outside the CDR3, the full variable domain is GAGVSQSPRYKVTKRGQDVALRCDPISGHVSLYWYRQALGQGPEFLTYFNYEAQQDKSGLPNDRFSAERPEGSISTLTIQRTEQRDSAMYRCASSSTTGSDAFFFGPGTRLTVL.

Concerning this clonotype: Mismatch with germline at one junction end may stem from a read error. J is TRBJ2-3 and V is TRBV13; 10 positions agree with TRBD1. This CDR3 spans 14 amino acids. CDR1 PRHDT and CDR2 FYEKMQ come from the germline V gene (reference sequence). The CDR3 DNA follows: TGTGCCAGCAGCTTACGGGACAGGGGCTTGGCGTATGATTTT. Its translation is CASSLRDRGLAYDF. Based on the CDR3 plus reference TRBV13 and TRBJ2-3, the full variable domain is AAGVIQSPRHLIKEKRETATLKCYPIPRHDTVYWYQQGPGQDPQFLISFYEKMQSDKGSIPDRFSAQQFSDYHSELNMSSLELGDSALYFCASSLRDRGLAYDFGPGTRLTVL.

V usage is TRBV4-3 and J usage is TRBJ2-7; 13 bases align to TRBD2. The CDR3 sequence is 15 residues long. With 4 bases clipped from V and 2 bases from J, the junction kept 2 bases outside the gene matches. Germline lookup yields CDR1 LGHNA and CDR2 YSLEER. The DNA of the CDR3 is TGCGCCAGCAGCCTTGGGACTAGCGGGACCTACGAGCAGTACTTC. This translates into CASSLGTSGTYEQYF.

The genes are TRBV10-2 and TRBJ1-1; TRBD1 might be the D (5 bases). Trimming took off 6 bases at V and 5 bases at J, with 16 bases between the two ends. The CDR3 is made up of 14 amino acids. In germline, CDR1 is WSHSY, CDR2 SAAADI. As DNA, the CDR3 is TGCGCCAGCAGCCAACGGAGGGAGGGGACTGAAGCTTTCTTT. This codes for CASSQRREGTEAFF.

Details on this clonotype: Without the conserved terminal phenylalanine or tryptophan, this CDR3 likely stems from a read error. It is unclear where the CDR3 begins or ends on the DNA, so no DNA is shown, and the CDR3 is as TCRdb lists it. The chain carries TRBV7-9 and TRBJ2-3; TRBD1, as called in the table, went unchecked against the DNA. Germline V gene data show CDR1 as SEHNR and CDR2 as FQNEAQ (reference sequence). The CDR3 has 13 amino acids, counting both end residues. This chain's CDR3 is CASSFQSSGGRDV.

This rearrangement joins TRBV7-8 to TRBJ1-2, with 9 bases aligning to TRBD1. Trimming took 4 bases from V and 2 from J; bases not matched to a gene: 5. CDR1 SGHVS and CDR2 FQNEAQ come from the germline V gene. CDR3 size: 15 residues. The CDR3 sequence: CASSSGTGPNYGYTF. The DNA of the CDR3 is TGTGCCAGCAGCTCGGGGACAGGGCCCAACTATGGCTACACCTTC.

This chain joins TRBV6-5 and TRBJ1-1; weak D call: TRBD1 (6 bases). The CDR3 spans 14 residues. V lost 7 bases and J 6 bases, leaving 18 bases between the germline ends. The germline CDR1 and CDR2 sequences are MNHEY and SVGAGI. The chain's CDR3 is CASTPGARGAEAFF. The DNA for the CDR3 is TGTGCCAGCACCCCGGGGGCGAGGGGGGCTGAAGCTTTCTTT.

V is TRBV11-3 and J is TRBJ2-5; D is uncertain. V lost 0 bases, J lost 3 bases, and 11 bases lay in between. There are 15 residues in the CDR3. Germline V gives CDR1 SGHNT, CDR2 YENEEA. CDR3 protein: CASSLDQAAKETQYF. CDR3 sequence (DNA): TGTGCCAGCAGCTTAGATCAGGCAGCAAAAGAGACCCAGTACTTC.

Details on this clonotype: Given the absence of the conserved phenylalanine or tryptophan at the CDR3 end, a read error is likely. Because the CDR3's place on the DNA is in doubt, the DNA is left out and the CDR3 is given as listed by TCRdb. The chain links TRBV7-7 to TRBJ2-3; TRBD2, the D gene given by the table, was not confirmed from the DNA. Inclusive of both ends, the CDR3 amounts to 13 amino acids. Germline V CDR1 and CDR2: SSHAT, FNYEAQ (reference sequence). The CDR3 sequence: CASSAGTRGTPGV.

This clonotype was recorded at least ten times. The V and J genes are TRBV9 and TRBJ2-7; D not resolved. V lost 1 base to trimming and J lost 2 bases, with 13 bases between them. This CDR3 region has 15 residues. CDR1 and CDR2 from the germline V gene are SGDLS and YYNGEE. The CDR3 region is CASSVSEWLTYEQYF. In DNA form, the CDR3 reads TGTGCCAGCAGCGTAAGCGAATGGCTGACCTACGAGCAGTACTTC.

The rearrangement links TRBV7-8 to TRBJ2-3; TRBD2 agrees at 11 bases. Germline V lookup: CDR1 SGHVS, CDR2 FQNEAQ. The CDR3 loop spans 14 amino acids. Trimming at V came to 11 bases and at J to 6 bases, leaving 10 bases not matched to a gene. Here the CDR3 reads CAPGLAGGRDTQYF. As DNA, the CDR3 is TGTGCCCCTGGGTTAGCGGGGGGGCGCGATACGCAGTATTTT.

The CDR3 bases are TGTGCCAGCAGCTCTGAGGGAGAGAGGACAGCTACGCAGTACGAGCAGTACGTC. Encoded protein: CASSSEGERTATQYEQYV. V is TRBV7-6 and J is TRBJ2-7, with D maybe TRBD1 (6 bases). From germline, CDR1 is SGHVS and CDR2 FNYEAQ. The CDR3 extends over 18 amino acids. V lost 4 bases, J lost 4 bases, and 26 bases lay in between.

The chain is built from TRBV7-8 and TRBJ1-1, with D uncertain. Germline assignment: CDR1 SGHVS and CDR2 FQNEAQ. The CDR3 covers 15 residues. Trimming cost V 0 bases and J 12 bases, with 20 bases left between them. This CDR3 is CASSLAVSPNTQSFF. The CDR3 region has the DNA TGTGCCAGCAGCTTAGCTGTAAGTCCCAACACGCAATCTTTCTTT.

The chain is built from TRBV7-9 and TRBJ2-1; D is ambiguous. The CDR3 is made up of 13 amino acids. The germline V and J ends were trimmed by 1 base and 16 bases, with 17 bases remaining between them. The germline V gene encodes CDR1 SEHNR and CDR2 FQNEAQ (reference sequence). Written as DNA, the CDR3 is TGTGCCAGCAGCTTAGTGAGGTTGGGCTTGGACTTCTTC. This gives the protein CASSLVRLGLDFF.

The V call is TRBV9, the J call TRBJ1-6; the D is unclear. This CDR3 region has 15 residues. Trimming cost V 1 base and J 8 bases, with 13 bases left between them. Germline CDR1 is SGDLS and CDR2 is YYNGEE. Here the CDR3 reads CASSVSRAYDSPLHF. Written as DNA, the CDR3 is TGTGCCAGCAGCGTAAGTAGGGCCTACGATTCACCCCTCCACTTT.

As to this clonotype: It is likely a read error, because the conserved phenylalanine at the end of the CDR3 is missing. No DNA is shown, since the ends of the CDR3 on it are uncertain; the CDR3 is the one TCRdb lists. The rearrangement links TRBV9 to TRBJ2-3; TRBD1 reflects the table's D call only, with no check against the DNA. CDR1 and CDR2 (germline): SGDLS, YYNGEE. Both ends counted, the CDR3 spans 13 residues. CDR3: CASGDGGTIKYFV.

This chain links TRBV11-3 with TRBJ1-2, with TRBD1 as a possible D gene (5 bases). V shed 3 bases and J shed 5 bases, with 19 bases lying between them. The CDR3 contains 16 residues. Per germline, CDR1 SGHNT and CDR2 YENEEA. The CDR3 region is CASSLGRSGLVYGYTF. CDR3 nucleotides: TGTGCCAGCAGCTTGGGGCGGAGCGGGCTCGTATATGGCTACACCTTC.

This chain connects TRBV2 to TRBJ1-1, with D unresolved. V gave up 6 bases and J gave up 11 bases, with 16 bases separating them. Germline V lookup: CDR1 SNHLY, CDR2 FYNNEI. CDR3 length: 12 amino acids. The CDR3: CASSYPYTDAFF. Here the CDR3 DNA reads TGTGCCAGCAGCTACCCGTACACAGATGCTTTCTTT.

The CDR3 spells CASSRSGTSGRGYTF. CDR3 nucleotide sequence: TGCGCCAGCAGCCGTTCCGGGACTAGCGGGAGAGGCTACACCTTC. The chain employs TRBV4-3 and TRBJ1-2; D may be TRBD1 (5 bases). V was pared by 4 bases and J by 8 bases, with 20 bases between. Germline CDR1 and CDR2: LGHNA and YSLEER. The CDR3 contains 15 residues.

The CDR3 DNA follows: TGTGCCAGCAGCTTAGAGCCAGACAGGCGAGCTCTTCCCCAGCATTTT. Translating gives CASSLEPDRRALPQHF. This chain connects TRBV7-2 to TRBJ1-5; TRBD1 is a possible D gene (6 bases). V was cut by 1 base and J by 10 bases, with 20 bases left in between. The CDR3 is 16 amino acids. The germline gives CDR1 SGHTA, CDR2 FQGNSA.

The chain employs TRBV2 and TRBJ2-7; either TRBD1 or TRBD2 may fit D (5 bases each). Per germline, CDR1 SNHLY and CDR2 FYNNEI. The CDR3 consists of 14 residues. V lost 6 bases and J 6 bases, leaving 18 bases between the germline ends. CDR3 in DNA: TGTGCCAGCAGCGGCCGGGGCACAGACACCGAGCAGTACTTC. Its translation: CASSGRGTDTEQYF.

The J gene is TRBJ2-5, the V gene TRBV2, with 7 bases lining up with TRBD1. The junction had 6 bases not matched to a gene; V was cut back by 6 bases and J by 2 bases. Germline loops: CDR1 SNHLY, CDR2 FYNNEI. This CDR3 has 14 residues. CDR3 residues: CASSPPGQQETQYF. CDR3 sequence (DNA): TGTGCCAGCAGCCCTCCGGGACAGCAAGAGACCCAGTACTTC.

About this clonotype itself: Because it lacks the conserved phenylalanine or tryptophan at the end, this CDR3 is likely a read error. No DNA is shown, since the ends of the CDR3 on it are uncertain; the CDR3 is the one TCRdb lists. The V and J genes are TRBV9 and TRBJ2-3. CDR1 is SGDLS, CDR2 YYNGEE, per germline. Inclusive of both ends, the CDR3 amounts to 13 amino acids. The CDR3 region is CASSEGSTTQYFV.

J is TRBJ1-1 and V is TRBV2, with D perhaps TRBD1 (6 bases). The CDR3 loop spans 15 amino acids. The V gene's germline CDR1 is SNHLY and CDR2 FYNNEI. V was trimmed by 5 bases and J by 5 bases, leaving 18 bases between them. DNA of the CDR3: TGTGCCAGCAGTCCCGTGTTGAGGGGGGGGACTGAAGCTTTCTTT. Its protein is CASSPVLRGGTEAFF.

CDR3 sequence (DNA): TGTGCCAGCAGCGAAGCCGGGAACACTCACGACTTCTACTTC. Translating it yields CASSEAGNTHDFYF. The rearrangement uses TRBV9 and TRBJ2-7, with D perhaps TRBD2 (5 bases). Trimming removed 3 bases from V and 13 bases from J, with 23 bases in between. CDR3 length: 14 residues. Germline CDR1 and CDR2: SGDLS and YYNGEE.

The CDR3: CSARAGAQETQYF. CDR3 nucleotides: TGCAGTGCTAGAGCCGGGGCACAAGAGACCCAGTACTTC. The J gene is TRBJ2-5, the V gene TRBV20-1; tentatively, D is TRBD1 or TRBD2 (5 bases each). Germline CDR1 DFQATT, CDR2 SNEGSKA (reference sequence). This CDR3 has 13 amino acids. Trimming left V 1 base short and J 2 bases short, with 8 bases between.

Regarding this clonotype: A junction boundary mismatches the germline segment, possibly from a read error. This chain joins TRBV9 and TRBJ2-5; D perhaps matches TRBD1 (5 bases). This CDR3 is built from 14 residues. Germline assignment: CDR1 SGDLS and CDR2 YYNGEE. The CDR3 loop reads CASSEGVSRNQPHF. CDR3 nucleotide sequence: TGTGCCAGCAGCGAAGGGGTCTCGAGAAATCAGCCCCACTTC.

The J gene is TRBJ2-1, the V gene TRBV7-9; D is unresolved. From germline, CDR1 is SEHNR and CDR2 FQNEAQ (reference sequence). The length of the CDR3 is 12 residues. Trimming removed 7 bases from V and 8 bases from J, with 12 bases in between. CDR3 loop: CASIEWSDEQFF. CDR3 in DNA: TGTGCCAGCATAGAGTGGTCCGATGAGCAGTTCTTC.